This TCR beta chain was obtained from a study of blood T cell repertoires in COVID-19. CDR3 length: 14 residues. Clones were read by immunoSEQ multiplex PCR, and TCRdb kept only the in-frame ones, dropping some. The table includes 300,000 to 400,000 clones, approximately 88% detected once. The rearrangement links TRBV21-1 to TRBJ2-7; TRBD1, the D gene given by the table, was not confirmed from the DNA. TRBV21-1 corresponds to a pseudogene. The sequence came from a woman aged 25 to 45 with acute COVID-19. Sequenced: PBMCs or T cells enriched from blood (not recorded which). The CDR3 nucleotides are TGTGCCAGCAGCTTACAGGGGGCGCGGTACGAGCAGTACTTC. It is translated as CASSLQGARYEQYF.